This record concerns one T cell receptor (beta chain) sequence. Germline V gene lookup returns CDR1 MNHEY and CDR2 SVGAGI. The CDR3 runs 15 residues. Trimming removed 5 bases from V and 0 bases from J, with 8 bases in between. This sample was taken from a study of blood T cell repertoires in COVID-19. Study information: The United States, Italy and Spain provided the acute and convalescent COVID-19 samples. Nucleic acid was either cDNA or gDNA, and it came from T cells, B-cell-depleted T cells, or PBMCs.

Per the original methods: Amplifying reference gene primers gave estimates of nucleated cell counts. Measured with immunoSEQ multiplex PCR; TCRdb has only the in-frame clones, and not every one. That table gives V, J and clone size, and the DNA gave D and trimming. The sample records about 270,000 clones, 85% being singletons. Sequencing was done on a sample of peripheral blood. The receptor's source is a woman in her forties or fifties with active or convalescent COVID-19. The chain is built from TRBV6-5 and TRBJ1-6; tentative D call: TRBD1 (6 bases). The CDR3 protein is CASSRGSSYNSPLHF. The CDR3 DNA sequence: TGTGCCAGCAGTAGGGGGAGCTCCTATAATTCACCCCTCCACTTT.